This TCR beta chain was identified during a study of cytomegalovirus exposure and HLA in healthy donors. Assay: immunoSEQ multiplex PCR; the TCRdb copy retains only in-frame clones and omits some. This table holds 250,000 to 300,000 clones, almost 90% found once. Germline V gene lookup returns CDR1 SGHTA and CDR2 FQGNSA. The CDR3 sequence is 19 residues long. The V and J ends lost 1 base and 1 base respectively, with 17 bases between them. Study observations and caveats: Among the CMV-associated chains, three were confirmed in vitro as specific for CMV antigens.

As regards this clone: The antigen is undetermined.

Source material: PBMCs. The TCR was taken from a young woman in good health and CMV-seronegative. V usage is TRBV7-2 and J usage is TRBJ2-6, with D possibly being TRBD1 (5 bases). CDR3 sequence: CASSLGFWGKGSGANVLTF. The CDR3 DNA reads TGTGCCAGCAGCTTAGGTTTCTGGGGCAAAGGGTCTGGGGCCAACGTCCTGACTTTC.